This TCR beta chain comes out of a study of T cells in Graves' hyperthyroidism and ophthalmopathy. Whole-study findings and limits: Classification by a 13 V-J model distinguished ophthalmopathy from stable hyperthyroidism.

Using RNA transcripts as the source, TCR beta CDR3 regions were amplified. During a first-round RT-PCR of the TCR CDR3, the HTBI primer set was used. TCRdb re-called the multiplex PCR reads through MiXCR, storing one row per CDR3 protein. Of around 200,000 distinct CDR3 sequences listed, over 15% were seen once; the top ten hold roughly 30%. The V gene's germline CDR1 is SNHLY and CDR2 FYNNEI. V dropped 7 bases and J dropped 8 bases, with 20 bases sitting between them. This CDR3 comprises 14 residues. This clonotype has at least ten counts. Antigen unknown. The rearrangement uses TRBV2 and TRBJ1-2; D may be TRBD1 (6 bases). This clonotype originated in a woman aged 45-59 years with Graves' hyperthyroidism. The sequenced sample was blood. Here the CDR3 reads CASTVTGGGEGYTF. The CDR3 coding sequence is TGTGCCAGCACTGTGACAGGCGGCGGAGAGGGCTACACCTTC.